These 8 T cell receptor beta chains originate from one sample sequenced in a study of low-dose radiotherapy and immunotherapy resistance in tumors (dated by TCRdb to 2021 to 2024). To make first-strand cDNA, Superscript III was used along with a set of TRAV- and TRBV-specific primers so that both the TCRalpha and TCRbeta chains were covered. TCRs were amplified with Phusion for approximately 20 PCR cycles using a constant-region primer together with the adapter attached to the V primers. TCRdb reprocessing: public reads trimmed at Q25 with fastp, clones called with MiXCR, in-frame beta chains kept. Rows with a matching CDR3 protein are joined into one entry that keeps the most common DNA and genes. Across this sample there are over 7,000 distinct CDR3 sequences, with about 70% seen only once. Approximately 7% of the sample belongs to the ten largest clones. The source is a human donor with advanced metastatic prostate, ovarian, gallbladder or colorectal cancer (not recorded which). This table probably holds off-target reads from a library built for another chain.

This clonotype was detected a few times. This chain joins TRBV28 and TRBJ2-3; D is perhaps TRBD1 (5 bases). CDR1 and CDR2 from the germline V gene are MDHEN and SYDVKM. V lost 3 bases, J lost 3 bases, and 10 bases lay in between. CDR3 length: 14 amino acids. The CDR3 loop reads CASSFLAGTDTQYF. The CDR3 DNA is TGTGCCAGCAGTTTTCTGGCAGGGACAGATACGCAGTATTTT. The full variable domain, its missing parts supplied by reference TRBV28 and TRBJ2-3, is DVKVTQSSRYLVKRTGEKVFLECVQDMDHENMFWYRQDPGLGLRLIYFSYDVKMKEKGDIPEGYSVSREKKERFSLILESASTNQTSMYLCASSFLAGTDTQYFGPGTRLTVL.

The CDR3 DNA reads as TGTGCCAGCAGCTCCCCCGGGGGGGTAAACAATGAGCAGTTCTTC. Encoded protein: CASSSPGGVNNEQFF. This chain joins TRBV7-9 and TRBJ2-1; TRBD2 agrees at 8 bases. CDR3 size: 15 residues. V was pared by 4 bases and J by 5 bases, with 7 bases of the junction left unmatched. From germline, CDR1 is SEHNR and CDR2 FQNEAQ (reference sequence).

CDR3 amino acids: CASSPDRHGLTDTQYF. The CDR3 DNA sequence: TGTGCCAGCAGCCCCGATCGGCACGGCCTCACAGATACGCAGTATTTT. The genes are TRBV11-2 and TRBJ2-3; D gene uncertain. The V gene's germline CDR1 is SGHAT and CDR2 FQNNGV. Between the trimmed V and J ends, which lost 5 bases and 2 bases, there was a span of 17 bases. The CDR3 sequence is 16 residues long.

The chain uses TRBV19 and TRBJ1-2; D possibly corresponds to TRBD1 (6 bases). Per germline, CDR1 LNHDA and CDR2 SQIVND (reference sequence). The CDR3 is made up of 17 amino acids. Trimming took off 5 bases at V and 0 bases at J, with 19 bases between the two ends. CDR3 loop: CASSPDRKQATNYGYTF. The CDR3 DNA follows: TGTGCCAGTAGTCCCGACAGGAAACAAGCAACTAACTATGGCTACACCTTC.

This rearrangement joins TRBV2 to TRBJ2-7, with D uncertain. V was clipped by 8 bases and J by 3 bases, with 8 bases between them. CDR1 is SNHLY and CDR2 is FYNNEI in the germline V gene. The CDR3 runs 11 residues. Here the CDR3 DNA reads TGTGCCAGCTTTGATAACTACGAGCAGTACTTC. Its protein product is CASFDNYEQYF.

This clonotype was detected once. The chain employs TRBV14 and TRBJ2-1, with TRBD2 matching 10 bases. The length of the CDR3 is 15 residues. Germline V CDR1 and CDR2: SGHDN, FVKESK. With 4 bases clipped from V and 6 bases from J, the junction kept 6 bases outside the gene matches. The CDR3 DNA reads TGTGCCAGCAGCCCCTTTAGCGGGGGGCTCAATGAGCAGTTCTTC. This encodes CASSPFSGGLNEQFF.

The chain has TRBV28 and TRBJ1-2; D is unclear. V lost 7 bases to trimming and J lost 5 bases, with 17 bases between them. Germline loops: CDR1 MDHEN, CDR2 SYDVKM. The CDR3 consists of 14 residues. CDR3 DNA sequence: TGTGCCAGCAAGAGTGGCATGCGAGAATATGGCTACACCTTC. Amino acid sequence: CASKSGMREYGYTF.

V and J are TRBV11-2 and TRBJ2-1; D is ambiguous. Germline lookup yields CDR1 SGHAT and CDR2 FQNNGV. The CDR3 has 16 residues. The V and J ends lost 1 base and 0 bases respectively, with 10 bases between them. Written as DNA, the CDR3 is TGTGCCAGCAGCTTAGCGGGCTCCCGCTCCTACAATGAGCAGTTCTTC. It yields the protein CASSLAGSRSYNEQFF.